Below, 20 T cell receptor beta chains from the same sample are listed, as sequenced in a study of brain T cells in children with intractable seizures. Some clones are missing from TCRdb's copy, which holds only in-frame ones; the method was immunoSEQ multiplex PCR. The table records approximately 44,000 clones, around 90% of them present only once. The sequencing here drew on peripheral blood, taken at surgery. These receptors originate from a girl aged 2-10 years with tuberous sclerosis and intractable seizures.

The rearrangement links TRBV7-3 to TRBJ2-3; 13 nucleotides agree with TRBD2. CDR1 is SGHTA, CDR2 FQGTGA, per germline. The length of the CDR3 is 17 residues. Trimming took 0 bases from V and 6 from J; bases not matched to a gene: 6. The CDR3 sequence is CASSLTGLAGFRDTQYF. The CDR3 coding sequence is TGTGCCAGCAGCTTAACGGGACTAGCGGGGTTCAGGGATACGCAGTATTTT.

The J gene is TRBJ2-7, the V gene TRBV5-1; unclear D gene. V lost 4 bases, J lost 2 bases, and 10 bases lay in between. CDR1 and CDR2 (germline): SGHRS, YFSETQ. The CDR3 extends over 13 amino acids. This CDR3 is CASSPMDAYEQYF. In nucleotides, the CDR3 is TGCGCCAGCAGCCCGATGGACGCCTACGAGCAGTACTTC.

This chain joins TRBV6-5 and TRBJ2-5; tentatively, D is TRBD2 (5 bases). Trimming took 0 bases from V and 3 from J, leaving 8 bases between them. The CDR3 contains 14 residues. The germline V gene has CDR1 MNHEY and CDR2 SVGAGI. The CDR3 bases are TGTGCCAGCAGTTACTCAAGCGGAAAAGAGACCCAGTACTTC. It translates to CASSYSSGKETQYF.

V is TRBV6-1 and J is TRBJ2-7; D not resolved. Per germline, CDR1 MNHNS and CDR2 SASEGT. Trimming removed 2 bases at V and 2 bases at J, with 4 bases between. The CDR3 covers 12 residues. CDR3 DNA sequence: TGTGCCAGCAGTGAATCCCCCTACGAGCAGTACGTC. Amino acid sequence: CASSESPYEQYV.

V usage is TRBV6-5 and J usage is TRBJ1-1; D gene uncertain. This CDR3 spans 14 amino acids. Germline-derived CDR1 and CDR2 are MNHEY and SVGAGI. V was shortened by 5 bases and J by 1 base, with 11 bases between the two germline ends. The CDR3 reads CASSTSLSNTEAFF. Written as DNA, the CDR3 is TGTGCCAGCAGTACCAGCCTATCGAACACTGAAGCTTTCTTT.

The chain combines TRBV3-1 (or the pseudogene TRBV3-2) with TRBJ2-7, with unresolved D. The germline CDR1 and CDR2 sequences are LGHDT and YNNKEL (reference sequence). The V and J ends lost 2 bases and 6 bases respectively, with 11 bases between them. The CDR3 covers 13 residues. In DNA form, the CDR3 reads TGTGCCAGCAGCCAAACGGGCGACCTCGAGCAGTACGTC. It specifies CASSQTGDLEQYV.

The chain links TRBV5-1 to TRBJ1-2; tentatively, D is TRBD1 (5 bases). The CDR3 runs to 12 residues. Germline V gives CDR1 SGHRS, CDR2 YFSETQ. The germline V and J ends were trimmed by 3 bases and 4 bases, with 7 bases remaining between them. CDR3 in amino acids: CASSSGVYGYTF. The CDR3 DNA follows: TGCGCCAGCAGCTCGGGGGTCTATGGCTACACCTTC.

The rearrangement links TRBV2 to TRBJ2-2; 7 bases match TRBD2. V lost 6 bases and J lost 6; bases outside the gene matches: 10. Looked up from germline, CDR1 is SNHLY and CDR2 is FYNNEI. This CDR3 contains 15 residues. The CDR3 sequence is CASSTPGGRAGELFF. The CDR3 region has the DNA TGTGCCAGCAGCACGCCCGGGGGGAGGGCCGGGGAGCTGTTTTTT.

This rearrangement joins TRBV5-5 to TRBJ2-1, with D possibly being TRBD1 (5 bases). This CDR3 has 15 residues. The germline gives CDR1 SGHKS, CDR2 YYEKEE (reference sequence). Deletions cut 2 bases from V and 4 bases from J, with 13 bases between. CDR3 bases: TGTGCCAGCAGCTTTCCTACAGGTTATTACAATGAGCAGTTCTTC. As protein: CASSFPTGYYNEQFF.

In nucleotides, the CDR3 is TGCGCCAGCAGTCAGGCACAGTCCTACGAGCAGTACTTC. Its translation is CASSQAQSYEQYF. The chain joins TRBV23-1 to TRBJ2-7, with D uncertain. TRBV23-1 belongs to the ORF category, with a function that is uncertain. The CDR3 is 13 amino acids. V was pared by 3 bases and J by 1 base, with 7 bases between.

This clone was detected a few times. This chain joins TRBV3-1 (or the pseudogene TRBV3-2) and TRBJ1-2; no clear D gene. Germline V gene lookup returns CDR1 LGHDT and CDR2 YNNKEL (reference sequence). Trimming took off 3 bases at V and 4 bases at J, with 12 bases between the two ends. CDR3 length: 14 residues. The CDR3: CASSHDRGIYGYTF. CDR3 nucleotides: TGTGCCAGCAGCCACGATCGCGGAATCTATGGCTACACCTTC.

CDR3 bases: TGTGCCACCAGTGATTCGGGGAGGGATCGTGGAAACACCATATATTTT. Its protein is CATSDSGRDRGNTIYF. The chain joins TRBV24-1 to TRBJ1-3, with D hard to call. The germline V gene has CDR1 KGHDR and CDR2 SFDVKD. This CDR3 spans 16 amino acids. V was pared by 2 bases and J by 3 bases, with 13 bases between.

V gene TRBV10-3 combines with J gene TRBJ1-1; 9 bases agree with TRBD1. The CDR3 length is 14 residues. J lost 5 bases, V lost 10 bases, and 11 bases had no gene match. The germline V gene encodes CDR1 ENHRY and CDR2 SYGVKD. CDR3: CATRRDRVETEAFF. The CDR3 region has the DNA TGTGCCACCCGGAGGGACAGGGTAGAGACTGAAGCTTTCTTT.

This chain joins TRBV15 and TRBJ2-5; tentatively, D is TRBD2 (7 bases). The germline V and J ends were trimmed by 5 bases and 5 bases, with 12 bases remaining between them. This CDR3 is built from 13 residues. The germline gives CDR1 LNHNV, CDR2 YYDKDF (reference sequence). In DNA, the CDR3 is TGTGCCACCAGCTCGGGGGGCGTGGAGACCCAGTACTTC. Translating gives CATSSGGVETQYF.

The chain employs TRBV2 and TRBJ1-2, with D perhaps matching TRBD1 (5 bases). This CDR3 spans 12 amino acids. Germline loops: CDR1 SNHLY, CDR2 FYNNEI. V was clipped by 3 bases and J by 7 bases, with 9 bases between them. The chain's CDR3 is CASSEGGSGYTF. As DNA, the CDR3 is TGTGCCAGCAGTGAGGGGGGTAGTGGCTACACCTTC.

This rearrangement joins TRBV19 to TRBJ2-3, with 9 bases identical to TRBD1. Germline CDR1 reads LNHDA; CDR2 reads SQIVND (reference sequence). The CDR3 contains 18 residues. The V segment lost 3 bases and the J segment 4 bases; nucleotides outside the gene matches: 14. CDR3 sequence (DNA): TGTGCCAGTAGTATCGATTCTACGGACAGGGGTGGGGCAGATACGCAGTATTTT. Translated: CASSIDSTDRGGADTQYF.

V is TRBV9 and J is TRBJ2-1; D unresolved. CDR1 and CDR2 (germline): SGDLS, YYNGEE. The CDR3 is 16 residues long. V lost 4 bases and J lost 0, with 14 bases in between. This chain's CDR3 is CASSSEVGSSYNEQFF. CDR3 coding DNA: TGTGCCAGCAGCTCCGAAGTCGGCAGCTCCTACAATGAGCAGTTCTTC.

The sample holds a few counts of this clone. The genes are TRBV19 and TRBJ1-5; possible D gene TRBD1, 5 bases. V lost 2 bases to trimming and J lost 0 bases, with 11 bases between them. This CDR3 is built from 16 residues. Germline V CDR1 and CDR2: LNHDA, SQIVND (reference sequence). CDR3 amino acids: CASSIRRGGSNQPQHF. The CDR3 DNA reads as TGTGCCAGTAGTATACGGAGGGGTGGTAGCAATCAGCCCCAGCATTTT.

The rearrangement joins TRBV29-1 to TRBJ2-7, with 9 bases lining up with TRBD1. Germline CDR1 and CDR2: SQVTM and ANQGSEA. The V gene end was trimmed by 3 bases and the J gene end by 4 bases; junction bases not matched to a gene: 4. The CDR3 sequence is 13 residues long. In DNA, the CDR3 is TGCAGCGTTGATAAGGGACAGGGTTACGAGCAGTACTTC. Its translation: CSVDKGQGYEQYF.

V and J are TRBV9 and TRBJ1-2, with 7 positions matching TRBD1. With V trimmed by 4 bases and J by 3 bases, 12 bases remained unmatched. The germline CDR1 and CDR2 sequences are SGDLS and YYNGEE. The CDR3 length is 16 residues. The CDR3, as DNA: TGTGCCAGCAGCCTAAGTCTCAGGGGGTCCCACTATGGCTACACCTTC. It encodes CASSLSLRGSHYGYTF.